Included here is one T cell receptor (beta chain) sequence, with context. In the study's own analysis: Amplifying reference gene primers gave estimates of nucleated cell counts. TCRdb keeps only in-frame clones here, not all; method: immunoSEQ multiplex PCR. Clone size and V and J calls were adopted from that table, with D and trimming inferred from the DNA. The table lists about 90,000 clones, less than 95% of them singletons, with roughly 2.3% in the top ten. Germline assignment: CDR1 SGHAT and CDR2 FQNNGV. With 5 bases removed from V and 5 bases from J, the gap between germline ends came to 9 bases. The CDR3 is 12 amino acids. This specimen comes from a study of blood T cell repertoires in COVID-19.

The origin of this receptor is a human donor with active COVID-19. The donor label of this sample is uncertain. V is TRBV11-2 and J is TRBJ2-5, with D uncertain. Material for sequencing was peripheral blood. CDR3 loop: CASSRQAETQYF. CDR3 bases: TGTGCCAGCAGCCGTCAAGCGGAGACCCAGTACTTC.